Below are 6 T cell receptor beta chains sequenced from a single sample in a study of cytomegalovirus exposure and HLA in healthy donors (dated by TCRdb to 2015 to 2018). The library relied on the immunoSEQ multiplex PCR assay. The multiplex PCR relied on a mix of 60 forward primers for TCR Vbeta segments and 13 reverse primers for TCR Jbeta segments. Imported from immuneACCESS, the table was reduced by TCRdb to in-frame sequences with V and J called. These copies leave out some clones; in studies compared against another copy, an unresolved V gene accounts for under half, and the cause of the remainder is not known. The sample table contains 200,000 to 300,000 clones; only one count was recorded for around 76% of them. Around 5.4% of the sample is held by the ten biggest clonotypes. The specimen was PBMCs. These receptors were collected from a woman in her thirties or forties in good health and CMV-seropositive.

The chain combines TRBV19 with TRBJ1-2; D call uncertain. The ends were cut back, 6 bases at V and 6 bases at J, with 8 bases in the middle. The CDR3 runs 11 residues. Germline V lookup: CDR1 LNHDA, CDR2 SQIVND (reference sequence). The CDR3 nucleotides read TGTGCCAGTAGCCTACCCGATGGCTACACCTTC. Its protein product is CASSLPDGYTF.

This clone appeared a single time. CDR3 in amino acids: CASSDPTAHTIYF. The CDR3 DNA reads TGTGCCAGCAGCGATCCTACCGCTCACACCATATATTTT. This chain joins TRBV9 and TRBJ1-3; D ambiguous. Trimming shortened V by 3 bases and J by 8 bases, and 12 bases separated the two germline ends. Germline CDR1 and CDR2: SGDLS and YYNGEE. CDR3 length: 13 residues.

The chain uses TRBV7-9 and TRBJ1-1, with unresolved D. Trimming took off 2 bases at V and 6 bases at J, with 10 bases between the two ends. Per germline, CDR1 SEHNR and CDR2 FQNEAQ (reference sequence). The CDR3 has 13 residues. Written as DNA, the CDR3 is TGTGCCAGCAGCTTACGGGGAGCCGCTGAAGCTTTCTTT. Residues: CASSLRGAAEAFF.

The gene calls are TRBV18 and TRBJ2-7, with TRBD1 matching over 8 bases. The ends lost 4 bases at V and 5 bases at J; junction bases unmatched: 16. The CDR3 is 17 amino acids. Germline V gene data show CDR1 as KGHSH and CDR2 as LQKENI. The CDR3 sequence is CASSRGYRGAGGDEQYF. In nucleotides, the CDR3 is TGTGCCAGCTCACGGGGCTACAGGGGGGCCGGTGGCGACGAGCAGTACTTC.

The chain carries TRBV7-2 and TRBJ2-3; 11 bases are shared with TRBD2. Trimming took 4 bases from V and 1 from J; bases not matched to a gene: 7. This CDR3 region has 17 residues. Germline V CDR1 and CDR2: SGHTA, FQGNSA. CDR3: CASSSDLAGGRTDTQYF. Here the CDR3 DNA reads TGTGCCAGCAGCTCTGATCTAGCGGGGGGTCGCACAGATACGCAGTATTTT.

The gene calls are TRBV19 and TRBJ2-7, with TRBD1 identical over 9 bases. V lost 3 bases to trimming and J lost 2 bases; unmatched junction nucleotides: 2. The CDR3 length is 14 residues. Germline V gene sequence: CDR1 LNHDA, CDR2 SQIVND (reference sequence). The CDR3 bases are TGTGCCAGTAGTATGGGACAGGGAGCCTACGAGCAGTACTTC. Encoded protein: CASSMGQGAYEQYF.